The 19 T cell receptor beta chains below come from one sample, sequenced in a study of OX40 agonist ivuxolimab in advanced cancers. TCRdb's copy holds only in-frame clones and misses some; the assay was immunoSEQ multiplex PCR. This table has 75,000 to 95,000 clones, about 91% appearing once. Sample: CD4+ or CD8+ T cells sorted from blood, taken in a trial of the OX40 agonist ivuxolimab. Receptor source: an adult with an advanced solid tumor such as melanoma, head and neck, liver or kidney cancer.

V gene TRBV27 combines with J gene TRBJ1-5, with TRBD1 as a possible D gene (6 bases). The CDR3 is made up of 15 amino acids. Looked up from germline, CDR1 is MNHEY and CDR2 is SMNVEV (reference sequence). V was clipped by 2 bases and J by 7 bases, with 15 bases between them. The CDR3 here is CASSLRGPQQQPQHF. The CDR3 nucleotides read TGTGCCAGCAGTTTACGGGGGCCCCAGCAGCAGCCCCAGCATTTT.

This chain links TRBV6-5 with TRBJ2-3; possibly TRBD1 or TRBD2 for D (6 bases each). V shed 6 bases and J shed 0 bases, with 10 bases lying between them. CDR1 and CDR2 from the germline V gene are MNHEY and SVGAGI. This CDR3 has 14 residues. CDR3 region: CASRTGASTDTQYF. In nucleotides, the CDR3 is TGTGCCAGCAGAACGGGGGCAAGCACAGATACGCAGTATTTT.

The chain uses TRBV2 and TRBJ2-7, with 7 nucleotides matching TRBD2. Germline trimming cut 4 bases from V and 1 base from J; bases unmatched to any gene: 7. Germline lookup yields CDR1 SNHLY and CDR2 FYNNEI. The CDR3 runs 15 residues. This chain's CDR3 is CASSAGLVKSYEQYF. CDR3 in DNA: TGTGCCAGCAGTGCAGGACTAGTCAAATCCTACGAGCAGTACTTC.

The chain has TRBV6-1 and TRBJ2-7; 7 bases match TRBD1. The CDR3 is 14 amino acids. Germline V gene data show CDR1 as MNHNS and CDR2 as SASEGT. J lost 4 bases, V lost 6 bases, and 9 bases had no gene match. CDR3 nucleotides: TGTGCCAGCAGCCCAGGGGACAGCGGATACGAGCAGTACTTC. Translated, it gives CASSPGDSGYEQYF.

This chain joins TRBV7-6 and TRBJ2-3; 16 bases fit TRBD2. J gave up 5 bases and V 5 bases, and 7 bases lay outside the gene matches. The CDR3 runs 17 residues. Germline CDR1 reads SGHVS; CDR2 reads FNYEAQ. Here the CDR3 DNA reads TGTGCCAGCAGCATCGGGACTAGCGGGAGGGTTTTAGATACGCAGTATTTT. This translates into CASSIGTSGRVLDTQYF.

This chain connects TRBV19 to TRBJ2-1; 9 bases fit TRBD1. This CDR3 comprises 14 residues. With V trimmed by 8 bases and J by 4 bases, 6 bases remained unmatched. The germline V gene has CDR1 LNHDA and CDR2 SQIVND (reference sequence). CDR3 sequence: CASWDRDPYNEQFF. The CDR3 DNA is TGTGCCAGTTGGGACAGGGATCCATACAATGAGCAGTTCTTC.

The chain couples TRBV5-1 to TRBJ2-7; 9 bases align to TRBD2. Germline CDR1 reads SGHRS; CDR2 reads YFSETQ. CDR3 length: 16 residues. Trimming at V came to 0 bases and at J to 7 bases, leaving 11 bases not matched to a gene. DNA for the CDR3: TGCGCCAGCAGCTTGGTTAGCGGGAGCCATCCGGGGGAGCAGTACTTC. Translation gives CASSLVSGSHPGEQYF.

V is TRBV19 and J is TRBJ1-4, with a tentative D call TRBD1 (6 bases). CDR3 length: 15 amino acids. Germline-derived CDR1 and CDR2 are LNHDA and SQIVND (reference sequence). Trimming removed 4 bases at V and 4 bases at J, with 13 bases between. Written as DNA, the CDR3 is TGTGCCAGTAGTAAGACGGGGGCAGTTAATGAAAAACTGTTTTTT. Protein product: CASSKTGAVNEKLFF.

This chain uses TRBV27 with TRBJ2-1, with D possibly being TRBD2 (5 bases). V was cut by 6 bases and J by 6 bases, with 9 bases left in between. This CDR3 has 12 amino acids. Per the germline V gene, CDR1 is MNHEY and CDR2 is SMNVEV (reference sequence). CDR3 in amino acids: CASRPSSNEQFF. CDR3 coding DNA: TGTGCCAGCAGGCCTAGCAGCAATGAGCAGTTCTTC.

The CDR3 here is CAWRSGSIQYF. In nucleotides, the CDR3 is TGTGCCTGGAGGTCCGGTAGCATTCAGTACTTC. This chain links TRBV30 with TRBJ2-4; no firm D call. The CDR3 runs 11 residues. V was clipped by 3 bases and J by 9 bases, with 9 bases between them. CDR1 and CDR2 from the germline V gene are GTSNPN and SVGIG (reference sequence).

The chain has TRBV9 and TRBJ2-7, with D maybe TRBD1 (5 bases). CDR3 length: 15 residues. Germline V gives CDR1 SGDLS, CDR2 YYNGEE. V was cut by 4 bases and J by 6 bases, with 20 bases left in between. This chain's CDR3 is CASSQVAGSGGEQYF. CDR3 nucleotide sequence: TGTGCCAGCAGCCAAGTGGCAGGGTCTGGCGGCGAGCAGTACTTC.

DNA for the CDR3: TGTGCCAGCAGGGAACTTACCTCTGGGGCCAACGTCCTGACTTTC. Translating gives CASRELTSGANVLTF. The chain joins TRBV5-4 to TRBJ2-6; D call uncertain. Deletions cut 5 bases from V and 0 bases from J, with 9 bases between. The CDR3 consists of 15 residues. Germline assignment: CDR1 SGHNT and CDR2 YYREEE (reference sequence).

This rearrangement joins TRBV7-6 to TRBJ2-5; D call uncertain. In germline, CDR1 is SGHVS, CDR2 FNYEAQ. The V gene lost 7 bases and the J gene lost 1 base, with 10 bases spanning the gap. This CDR3 has 13 amino acids. CDR3 coding DNA: TGTGCCAGCACCAGTTTCAGCCAAGAGACCCAGTACTTC. Residues: CASTSFSQETQYF.

In this sample, this clone turned up once. The chain couples TRBV5-1 to TRBJ2-5; TRBD1 matches 7 bases. The CDR3 extends over 13 amino acids. In germline, CDR1 is SGHRS, CDR2 YFSETQ. With 4 bases clipped from V and 2 bases from J, the junction kept 2 bases outside the gene matches. CDR3 bases: TGCGCCAGCAGCGGGACAGCTCAAGAGACCCAGTACTTC. Residues: CASSGTAQETQYF.

The chain joins TRBV10-3 to TRBJ2-3; D gene uncertain. The CDR3 runs 14 residues. CDR1 is ENHRY and CDR2 is SYGVKD in the germline V gene. V lost 3 bases and J 1 base, leaving 8 bases between the germline ends. The CDR3 spells CAISDGSRTDTQYF. CDR3 coding DNA: TGTGCCATCAGTGATGGTAGTCGCACAGATACGCAGTATTTT.

This chain links TRBV5-1 with TRBJ2-1; D is undetermined. V lost 2 bases and J 7 bases, leaving 10 bases between the germline ends. The CDR3 is made up of 13 amino acids. Germline CDR1 is SGHRS and CDR2 is YFSETQ. CDR3 sequence (DNA): TGCGCCAGCAGCTTTGTTAGCAAAAATGAGCAGTTCTTC. Its translation: CASSFVSKNEQFF.

The chain carries TRBV14 and TRBJ1-3, with D possibly matching TRBD1 (6 bases). Germline values: CDR1 SGHDN, CDR2 FVKESK. V was cut by 2 bases and J by 4 bases, with 9 bases left in between. The CDR3 is made up of 14 amino acids. In nucleotides, the CDR3 is TGTGCCAGCAGCCAAAACAGGGCCGGAAACACCATATATTTT. Translating it yields CASSQNRAGNTIYF.

This chain links TRBV7-6 with TRBJ2-1; D is unresolved. This CDR3 is built from 14 residues. Germline CDR1 reads SGHVS; CDR2 reads FNYEAQ. V lost 5 bases to trimming and J lost 8 bases, with 16 bases between them. The CDR3 reads CASSPSRAGHEQFF. For the CDR3, the DNA is TGTGCCAGCAGCCCATCTCGGGCCGGTCATGAGCAGTTCTTC. Full variable domain (rest looked up from reference TRBV7-6 and TRBJ2-1): GAGVSQSPRYKVTKRGQDVALRCDPISGHVSLYWYRQALGQGPEFLTYFNYEAQQDKSGLPNDRFSAERPEGSISTLTIQRTEQRDSAMYRCASSPSRAGHEQFFGPGTRLTVL.

Worth noting for this clone: At one of its ends the junction is not consistent with the germline gene, which may arise from a read error. This sequence joins TRBV7-7 and TRBJ2-1; D possibly corresponds to TRBD2 (5 bases). This CDR3 contains 15 residues. The V gene's germline CDR1 is SSHAT and CDR2 FNYEAQ (reference sequence). CDR3 sequence reads: CASSTGVSSYNEQFF. In DNA, the CDR3 is TGTGCTAGCAGTACCGGGGTAAGCTCCTACAATGAGCAGTTCTTC. Supplemented by reference TRBV7-7 and TRBJ2-1, the full variable domain reads GAGVSQSPRYKVTKRGQDVTLRCDPISSHATLYWYQQALGQGPEFLTYFNYEAQPDKSGLPSDRFSAERPEGSISTLTIQRTEQRDSAMYRCASSTGVSSYNEQFFGPGTRLTVL.